Sequencing of this TCR beta chain was carried out in a study of early T cells in non-severe SARS-CoV-2 infection. The table lists this clonotype with many counts. The CDR3 runs 15 residues. Trimming took off 6 bases at V and 10 bases at J, with 24 bases between the two ends. Per the germline V gene, CDR1 is SNHLY and CDR2 is FYNNEI. MiXCR, run by TCRdb on the 5' RACE reads, gives a single entry per CDR3 protein. The sample has more than 90,000 distinct CDR3 sequences; 11% are singletons. The chain recombines TRBV2 with TRBJ1-1; D perhaps matches TRBD1 (6 bases). The sequencing input was whole blood. The TCR sequence derives from an adult who was a healthcare worker with PCR-confirmed SARS-CoV-2 infection or an uninfected control (not recorded which). CDR3 in amino acids: CASSRQAQEVERAFF. CDR3 DNA: TGTGCCAGCAGCCGACAGGCCCAGGAGGTCGAGCGAGCTTTCTTT.